Each of the 2 T cell receptor beta chains below was sequenced from the same sample in a study of tissue T cells after allogeneic stem cell transplantation. Here immunoSEQ multiplex PCR was the method, and the copy in TCRdb shows in-frame clones only, minus some. The sample has a few thousand clones, approximately 46% seen once. Time point of the sample: mouse harvest day 14 after allogeneic transplant. The graft held 10^6 splenic CD5+ T cells and 10^7 T-cell-depleted bone marrow cells. Material for sequencing was lymph node tissue. These TCRs come from a female BALB/c mouse given C57BL/6 T cells with graft-versus-host disease after an allogeneic hematopoietic cell transplant.

Concerning this clone itself: Genes and germline come from the mouse. CDR3 sequence reads: CASSPDRNTEVFF. The CDR3 DNA, read in part, is TGTGCCAGCAGTCCTGACAGAAACACAGAAGTCTTC. The genes are TRBV26 and TRBJ1-1, with TRBD1 as a possible D gene (5 bases). The CDR3 end lies 1 residue beyond the end of the read and is filled in from the germline J gene. Germline CDR1 and CDR2: KGHPV and FQNQEV (reference sequence). There are 13 residues in the CDR3. V was cut by 4 bases and J by 1 base, with 7 bases left in between.

Comments on this clone: Gene names are the mouse ones. With the read ending 1 residue before the CDR3 end, the germline J gene is used to fill in that end. The chain employs TRBV15 and TRBJ2-7; the D gene is possibly TRBD2 (6 bases). The V and J ends lost 2 bases and 7 bases respectively, with 12 bases between them. The germline CDR1 and CDR2 sequences are SGHND and FRSKSL. The CDR3 sequence is 13 residues long. CDR3 residues: CASSLLGPGEQYF. The sequenced part of the CDR3 DNA is TGTGCCAGCAGTTTACTGGGGCCGGGGGAACAGTAC.